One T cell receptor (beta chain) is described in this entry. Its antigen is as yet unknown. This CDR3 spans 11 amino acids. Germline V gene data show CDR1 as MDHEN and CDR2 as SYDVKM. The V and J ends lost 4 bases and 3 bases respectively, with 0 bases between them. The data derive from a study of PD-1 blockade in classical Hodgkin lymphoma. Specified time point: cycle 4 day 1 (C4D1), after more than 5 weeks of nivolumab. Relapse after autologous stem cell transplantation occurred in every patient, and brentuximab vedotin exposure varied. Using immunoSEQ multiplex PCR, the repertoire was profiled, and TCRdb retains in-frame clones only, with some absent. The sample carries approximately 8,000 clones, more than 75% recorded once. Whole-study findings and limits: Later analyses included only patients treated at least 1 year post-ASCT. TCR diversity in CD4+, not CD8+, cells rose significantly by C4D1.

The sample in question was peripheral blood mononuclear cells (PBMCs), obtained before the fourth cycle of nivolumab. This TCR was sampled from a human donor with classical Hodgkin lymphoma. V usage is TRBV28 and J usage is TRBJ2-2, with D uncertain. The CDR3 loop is CASSYTGELFF. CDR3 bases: TGTGCCAGCAGTTACACCGGGGAGCTGTTTTTT.